This T cell receptor beta chain comes out of a study of blood T cells in healthy people across ages. The authors ran a second PCR of roughly 6 to 12 cycles using a sample-barcoded 5' primer and a J-beta primer mix. TCRdb recomputed calls from the 5' RACE reads with MiXCR, one row per CDR3 protein. The table records almost 550,000 distinct CDR3 sequences, 20% to 30% of them present only once. Germline CDR1 is MGHRA and CDR2 is YSYEKL. This CDR3 is 17 amino acids long. V was clipped by 0 bases and J by 2 bases, with 14 bases between them. These data also formed part of another study, on T cells of mothers and their children. That source notes: A few healthy Caucasian mothers and their six children donated. Overlap in related mother-child pairs always slightly exceeded unrelated pairs, never significantly.

The specimen sequenced was blood. The chain is built from TRBV4-1 and TRBJ1-3; D not resolved. This receptor was obtained from a boy aged 5 to 17 in good health. CDR3 region: CASSQDEHQLTGNTIYF. Here the CDR3 DNA reads TGCGCCAGCAGCCAAGATGAACATCAATTGACTGGAAACACCATATATTTT.